One and the same sample provided the 2 T cell receptor beta chains below, sequenced in a study of sequential checkpoint blockade in melanoma. Treatment denoted: randomized to nivolumab then ipilimumab (arm A) or the reverse (arm B). Produced via immunoSEQ multiplex PCR; TCRdb's table is partial and in-frame only. The table has approximately 19,000 clones, over 60% seen once; the top ten hold 4.5% to 5.5%. The sample in question was tumor tissue (inferred from file names), obtained from a patient given nivolumab and ipilimumab in sequence. The source is a human donor with melanoma.

Only one count was recorded for this clone. The V call is TRBV30, the J call TRBJ2-1; tentatively, D is TRBD1 or TRBD2 (6 bases each). The germline gives CDR1 GTSNPN, CDR2 SVGIG (reference sequence). CDR3 size: 15 residues. V was cut by 3 bases and J by 4 bases, with 16 bases left in between. CDR3 bases: TGTGCCTGGAGGCTTGAAAGGGGGGTGTACAATGAGCAGTTCTTC. Amino acid sequence: CAWRLERGVYNEQFF.

The chain links TRBV11-3 to TRBJ2-7, with D hard to call. The CDR3 has 14 amino acids. The germline V gene encodes CDR1 SGHNT and CDR2 YENEEA. The V end lost 3 bases, the J end lost 2 bases, and 11 bases lay between the germline ends. CDR3 in amino acids: CASSFLRNTYEQYF. The CDR3 DNA reads as TGTGCCAGCAGCTTTCTCAGGAATACCTACGAGCAGTACTTC.